The 5 T cell receptor beta chains presented below share a single source sample, sequenced in a study of post-analysis software for immune sequencing data. Study conclusions and caveats: Controls had lower frequencies than patients of about 5 TRBV segments, which included TRBV5-6, TRBV5-1 and TRBV20-1.

TCR beta cDNA libraries included unique molecular identifiers. One entry per CDR3 protein results from TCRdb running MiXCR on the PCR reads. The sample records some 800,000 distinct CDR3 sequences, around 42% being singletons. What these receptors recognize is not known. The specimen was blood. These TCRs come from a girl aged 10-17 years with multiple sclerosis.

V is TRBV6-6 and J is TRBJ2-7; the D gene is possibly TRBD1 (5 bases). CDR1 is MNHNY, CDR2 SVGAGI, per germline (reference sequence). This CDR3 is 15 amino acids long. V lost 2 bases, J lost 3 bases, and 14 bases lay in between. DNA for the CDR3: TGTGCCAGCAGTTACACGGCACAAACAGGCTACGAGCAGTACTTC. Translated: CASSYTAQTGYEQYF.

This chain joins TRBV11-3 and TRBJ2-5; TRBD1 agrees at 7 bases. Unmatched junction bases numbered 11, after V lost 5 bases and J lost 11 bases. The CDR3 runs 13 residues. Germline CDR1 and CDR2: SGHNT and YENEEA. The CDR3 loop reads CASSPQTGWEQYF. CDR3 DNA: TGTGCCAGCAGCCCCCAGACAGGGTGGGAGCAGTACTTC.

This clonotype was seen a few times. This rearrangement joins TRBV12-3 or TRBV12-4 to TRBJ2-7; 10 nucleotides match TRBD2. The V segment lost 4 bases and the J segment 7 bases; nucleotides outside the gene matches: 10. The CDR3 contains 15 residues. The CDR3 region is CASSSGPSGRTEQYF. For the CDR3, the DNA is TGTGCCAGCAGTTCGGGTCCTAGCGGGAGAACAGAGCAGTACTTC.

The CDR3 DNA reads TGCAGCGTTGCGGCCCCAGATGAGGGGATTGATGGCTACACCTTC. As protein: CSVAAPDEGIDGYTF. The chain recombines TRBV29-1 with TRBJ1-2; possibly TRBD1 for D (5 bases). The V end was cut by 4 bases, the J end by 6 bases, with 21 bases between. CDR1 and CDR2 (germline): SQVTM, ANQGSEA. The CDR3 runs to 15 residues.

The rearrangement uses TRBV7-2 and TRBJ2-3; 12 positions match TRBD2. J gave up 1 base and V 5 bases, and 4 bases lay outside the gene matches. Germline V CDR1 and CDR2: SGHTA, FQGNSA. The CDR3 has 16 amino acids. CDR3 sequence (DNA): TGTGCCAGCAGCACGCGGACTAGCGGGGGCACAGATACGCAGTATTTT. Translated: CASSTRTSGGTDTQYF. Using reference TRBV7-2 and TRBJ2-3 for the parts outside the CDR3, the full variable domain is GAGVSQSPSNKVTEKGKDVELRCDPISGHTALYWYRQSLGQGLEFLIYFQGNSAPDKSGLPSDRFSAERTGGSVSTLTIQRTQQEDSAVYLCASSTRTSGGTDTQYFGPGTRLTVL.